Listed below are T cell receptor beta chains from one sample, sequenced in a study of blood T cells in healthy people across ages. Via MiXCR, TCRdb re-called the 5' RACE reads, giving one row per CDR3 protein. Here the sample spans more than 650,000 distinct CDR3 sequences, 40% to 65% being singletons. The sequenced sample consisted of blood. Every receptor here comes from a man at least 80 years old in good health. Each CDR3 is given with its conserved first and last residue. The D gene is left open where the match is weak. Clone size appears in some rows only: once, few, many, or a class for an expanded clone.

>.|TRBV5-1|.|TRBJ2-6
TGCGCCAGCGAAACAGGGCGTCCATCTGGGGCCAACGTCCTGACTTTC
CASETGRPSGANVLTF
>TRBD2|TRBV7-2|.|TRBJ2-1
TGTGCCAGCAGCTTTGGGGCGGGAGGAACCTACAATGAGCAGTTCTTC
CASSFGAGGTYNEQFF
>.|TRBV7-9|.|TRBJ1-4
TGTGCCAGCAGCCAATCAGCTGGGGGTAAAGAAAAACTGTTTTTT
CASSQSAGGKEKLFF
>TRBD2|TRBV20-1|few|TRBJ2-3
TGCAGTGCTTCCCGACTAGCGGGATGGGCAGATACGCAGTATTTT
CSASRLAGWADTQYF
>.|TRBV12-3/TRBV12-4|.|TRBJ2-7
TGTGCCAGCAGTTTGGCCCCGGTAGGGTTCTCCTACGAGCAGTACTTC
CASSLAPVGFSYEQYF
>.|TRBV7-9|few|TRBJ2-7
TGTGCCAGCAGCTCATCAACAGGGTGGTACGAGCAGTACTTC
CASSSSTGWYEQYF
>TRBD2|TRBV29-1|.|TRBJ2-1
TGCAGCGTGGACCATAGCGGGGACCGCTCCTACAATGAGCAGTTCTTC
CSVDHSGDRSYNEQFF
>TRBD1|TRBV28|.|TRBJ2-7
TGTGCCAGCAGTGCCGGGGGACAGGGCTTGGAGGAGCAGTACTTC
CASSAGGQGLEEQYF
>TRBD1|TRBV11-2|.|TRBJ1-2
TGTGCCAGCAGCTTAGGGACAGGGGGCTCCTACACCTTC
CASSLGTGGSYTF
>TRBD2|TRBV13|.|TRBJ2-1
TGTGCCAGCAGCCCCCGGCTAGCGGGGGCACCGTATAACAATGAGCAGTTCTTC
CASSPRLAGAPYNNEQFF
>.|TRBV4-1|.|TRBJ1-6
TGCGCCAGCAGCCCCAGGGCCGGCACAAATAATTCACCCCTCCACTTT
CASSPRAGTNNSPLHF
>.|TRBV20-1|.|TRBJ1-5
TGCAGTGCTAGAGTACAGGAAAATCAGCCCCAGCATTTT
CSARVQENQPQHF
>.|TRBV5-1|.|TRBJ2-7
TGCGCCAGCAGCGATGGACGGTGGCCCTACGAGCAGTACTTC
CASSDGRWPYEQYF
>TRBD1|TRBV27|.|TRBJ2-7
TGTGCCAGCAGTTTATCCAGGGGGATTGACGAGCAGTACTTC
CASSLSRGIDEQYF
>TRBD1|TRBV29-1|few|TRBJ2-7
TGCAGCGTTCTGCCGGGACAGGGAGACTACGAGCAGTACTTC
CSVLPGQGDYEQYF
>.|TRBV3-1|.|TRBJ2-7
TGTGCCAGCAGCCTTGCAAGCATGGAGGTCGTCGAGCAGTACTTC
CASSLASMEVVEQYF
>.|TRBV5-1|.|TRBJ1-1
TGTGCCAGCAGCATCAGACAAATACGAAACACTGAAGCTTTCTTT
CASSIRQIRNTEAFF
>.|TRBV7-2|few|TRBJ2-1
TGTGCCAGCAGCTTAGGCGGGCAGGGGGGCGATGAGCAGTTCTTC
CASSLGGQGGDEQFF
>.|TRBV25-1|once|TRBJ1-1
TGTGCCAGCAGTGATGCCAGGCAGAACACTGAAGCTTTCTTT
CASSDARQNTEAFF
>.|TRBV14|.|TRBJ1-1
TGTGCCAGCAGCCAAGGTACGGGCAGGGCGGACACTGAAGCTTTCTTT
CASSQGTGRADTEAFF
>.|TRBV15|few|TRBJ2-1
TGTGCCACCAGCGTGGGAGGCCACAATGAGCAGTTCTTC
CATSVGGHNEQFF
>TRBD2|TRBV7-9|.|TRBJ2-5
TGTGCCAGCAGCTTGACCGGACTAGCGGGAGGAGGAGAGACCCAGTACTTC
CASSLTGLAGGGETQYF
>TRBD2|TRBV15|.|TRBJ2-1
TGTGCCACCAGCGGCGGGACTAGCGGGAACAATGAGCAGTTCTTC
CATSGGTSGNNEQFF
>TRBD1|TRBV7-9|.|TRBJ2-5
TGTGCCAGCAGCTTAGGGGCGGGACAGGATGGTGAGACCCAGTACTTC
CASSLGAGQDGETQYF
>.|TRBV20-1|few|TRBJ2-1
TGCAGTGCCTGGCGGACCGTCGGCAATGAGCAGTTCTTC
CSAWRTVGNEQFF
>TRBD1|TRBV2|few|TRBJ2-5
TGTGCCAGCAGTCCTAATGACAGGGCTCAAGAGACCCAGTACTTC
CASSPNDRAQETQYF
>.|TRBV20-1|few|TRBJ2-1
TGCAGTGCTCGGGGGCAGGGTTACAATGAGCAGTTCTTC
CSARGQGYNEQFF
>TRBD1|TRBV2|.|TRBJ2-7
TGTGCCAGCAGTGAGACGACAGGGTACGACTACGAGCAGTACTTC
CASSETTGYDYEQYF
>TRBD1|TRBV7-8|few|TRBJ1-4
TGTGCCAGCAGCTTAGACAGGGGGTTGGAGGAAAAACTGTTTTTT
CASSLDRGLEEKLFF
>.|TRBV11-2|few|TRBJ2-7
TGTGCCAGCAGCCGTGGATCACGGGTCGACGAGCAGTACTTC
CASSRGSRVDEQYF
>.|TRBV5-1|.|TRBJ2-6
TGCGCCAGCAGCTTATCCTTTGGGCCTGGGGCCAACGTCCTGACTTTC
CASSLSFGPGANVLTF
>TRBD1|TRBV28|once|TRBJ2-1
TGTGCCAGCAGCTCATACTCAATAGACAGGGGCGCTCAGTTCTTC
CASSSYSIDRGAQFF
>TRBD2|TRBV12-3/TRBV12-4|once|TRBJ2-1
TGTGCCAGCAGTCCCCCGGCTAGCGGAGGGAGGAATGAGCAGTTCTTC
CASSPPASGGRNEQFF
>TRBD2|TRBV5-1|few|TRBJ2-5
TGCGCCAGCCGCAAGCTGACGGGAGGGCCGGAGACCCAGTACTTC
CASRKLTGGPETQYF
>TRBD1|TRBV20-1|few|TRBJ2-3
TGCAGTGCTACCCCCGGGATCGGGGACAGATACGCGTATTTT
CSATPGIGDRYAYF
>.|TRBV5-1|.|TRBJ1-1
TGCGCCAGCAGCTTTGGGACAACGAGGCTGGAAGCTTTCTTT
CASSFGTTRLEAFF
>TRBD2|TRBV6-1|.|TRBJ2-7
TGTGCCAGCAGTGACCCTAGCGGGAGGGCCGATGAGCAGTACTTC
CASSDPSGRADEQYF
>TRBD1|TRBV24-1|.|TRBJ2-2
TGTGCCACCAGTGATTCAACAGGGGGTCACACCGGGGAGCTGTTTTTT
CATSDSTGGHTGELFF
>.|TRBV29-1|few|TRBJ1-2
TGCAGCGTTGTTATTGCTCTCTATGGCTACACCTTC
CSVVIALYGYTF
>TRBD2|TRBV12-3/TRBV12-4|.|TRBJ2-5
TGTGCCAGCAGCGCCGGGACTAGCGGGAGCTTAGGGCAGTACTTC
CASSAGTSGSLGQYF
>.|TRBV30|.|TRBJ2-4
TGTGCCCAGGGATGGGTGGGGGGAAACATTCAGTACTTC
CAQGWVGGNIQYF
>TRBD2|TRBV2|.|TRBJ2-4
TGTGCCAGCGTCGGGGCCGGTTTAGCGGGAGGGATAACCAAAAACATTCAGTACTTC
CASVGAGLAGGITKNIQYF
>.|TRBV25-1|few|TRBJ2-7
TGTGCCAGCAGTGAATGGGCACGATCTAGCTCCTACGAGCAGTACTTC
CASSEWARSSSYEQYF
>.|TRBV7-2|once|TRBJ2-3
TGTGCCAGCAGTCCTCAAGGGGGTATCTCAGATACGCAGTATTTT
CASSPQGGISDTQYF
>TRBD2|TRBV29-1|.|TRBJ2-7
TGCAGCGTTGAAAATACTAGCGGGAGTCTATACGAGCAGTACTTC
CSVENTSGSLYEQYF
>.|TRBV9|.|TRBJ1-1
TGTGCCAGCAGCGTAGGCCCGGCCGGCAGGCTCACTGAAGCTTTCTTT
CASSVGPAGRLTEAFF
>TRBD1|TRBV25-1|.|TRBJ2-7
TGTGCCAGCAGTGAATATGAGACAGGGTTGGGCTACTACGAGCAGTACTTC
CASSEYETGLGYYEQYF
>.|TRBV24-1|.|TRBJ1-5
TGTGCCACCAGTGATCCCGGGACATCGAGCTTCCAGCCCCAGCATTTT
CATSDPGTSSFQPQHF
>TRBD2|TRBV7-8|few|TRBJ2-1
TGTGCCAGCAGCTTCCTAGCGGGGGGGCTTGGCGAGCAGTTCTTC
CASSFLAGGLGEQFF
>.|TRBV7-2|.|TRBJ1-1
TGTGCCAGCAGCGAGAGGGCGATGAACACTGAAACTTTCTTT
CASSERAMNTETFF
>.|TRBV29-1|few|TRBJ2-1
TGCAGCGCCCAAAAGGGGGGGACATCCTACAATGAGCAGTTCTTC
CSAQKGGTSYNEQFF
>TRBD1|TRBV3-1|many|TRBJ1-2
TGTGCCAGCAGCCAAGTGGAGGGGGCTGGTGGCTACACCTTC
CASSQVEGAGGYTF